This T cell receptor (beta chain) was retrieved from a study of post-analysis software for immune sequencing data. Study details: Courses of disease covered relapsing-remitting, secondary progressive and progressive-relapsing multiple sclerosis.

About this clonotype: Its antigen remains unidentified.

cDNA libraries of TCR beta carried unique molecular identifiers. TCRdb called the PCR reads again in MiXCR, with one record for every CDR3 protein. Of fewer than 850,000 distinct CDR3 sequences in the sample, 25% to 30% are singletons; the top ten hold around 0.56%. The CDR3 runs to 14 residues. Between the trimmed V and J ends, which lost 4 bases and 0 bases, there was a span of 10 bases. Germline CDR1 is SGHRS and CDR2 is YFSETQ. Study-level points and caveats: TRBV5-6, TRBV5-1 and TRBV20-1 belonged to a set of roughly five TRBV segments that were more frequent in patients than controls.

This TCR was recovered from a girl aged 10 to 17 with multiple sclerosis. Sequencing was carried out using blood. The gene calls are TRBV5-1 and TRBJ1-1, with a tentative D call TRBD1 (6 bases). The DNA of the CDR3 is TGCGCCAGCAGCGGCAGGGACATGAACACTGAAGCTTTCTTT. The encoded protein is CASSGRDMNTEAFF.